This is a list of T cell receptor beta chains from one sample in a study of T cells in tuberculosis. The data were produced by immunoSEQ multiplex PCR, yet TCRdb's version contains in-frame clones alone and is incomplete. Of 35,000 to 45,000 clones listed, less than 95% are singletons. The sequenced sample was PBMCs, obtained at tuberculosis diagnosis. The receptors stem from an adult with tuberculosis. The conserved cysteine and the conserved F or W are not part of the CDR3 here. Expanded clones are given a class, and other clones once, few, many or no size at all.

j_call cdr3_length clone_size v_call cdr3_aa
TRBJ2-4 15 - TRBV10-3 AISDPRGRNSKNIQY
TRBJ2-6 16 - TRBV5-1 ASSLVASISSGANVLT
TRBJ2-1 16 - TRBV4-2 ASSQVIVQGAPRGEQF
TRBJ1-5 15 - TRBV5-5 ASSLGTGGVSNQPQH
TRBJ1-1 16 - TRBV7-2 ASSLARRQMALNTEAF
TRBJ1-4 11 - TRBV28 ASSPVTNEKLF
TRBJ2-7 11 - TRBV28 ASSVPGLNSQY
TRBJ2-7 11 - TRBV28 ASRGQGAHEQY
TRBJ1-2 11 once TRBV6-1 ASSPRDRDGYT
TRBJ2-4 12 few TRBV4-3 ASSQDQGTNIQY
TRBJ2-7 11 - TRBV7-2 ASSNRQSYEQY
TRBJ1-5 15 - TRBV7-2 ASSARTGLTSNQPQH
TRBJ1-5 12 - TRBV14 ASRKADSNQPQH
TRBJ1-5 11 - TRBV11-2 ASSLSFDQPQH
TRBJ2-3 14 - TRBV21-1 ASSKRSTASTDTQY
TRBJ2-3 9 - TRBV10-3 AIRGSDTQY
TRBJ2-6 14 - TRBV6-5 ASSYGNRAGANVLT
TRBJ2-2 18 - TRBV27 ASSPRAGTSGGPITGELF
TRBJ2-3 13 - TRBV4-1 ASSQGTGSTDTQY
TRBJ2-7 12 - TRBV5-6 ASRRAKELYEQY